One TCR beta chain is described in this entry. What it binds is not known. A much larger clone is a single base away; this may be a read error. This CDR3 has 13 residues. Germline-derived CDR1 and CDR2 are SQVTM and ANQGSEA. Samples came from axillary lymph nodes draining the breast cancer. These data are taken from a study of breast tumors, draining lymph nodes, adjacent tissues. Findings of the study overall: Findings are consistent with lymph node origin and intratumoral expansion of most tumor T cells. Tumor repertoires ranked between lymph nodes and nontumor tissue in diversity, with V and J gene preferences.

One entry per CDR3 protein, called by TCRdb with MiXCR from the multiplex PCR reads. This sample yields 85,000 to 130,000 distinct CDR3 sequences, of which 21% are seen a single time; less than 1.5% belongs to the top ten. The sequence came from a female donor with breast cancer. Some clones in this sample may be carry-over from other donors' samples. The source material was axillary lymph node tissue. The V gene is TRBV29-1, the J gene TRBJ2-1; 7 positions agree with TRBD1. DNA of the CDR3: TGCAGCGTCCGACAGGGATCCTACAATGAGCGGTTCTTC. Encoded protein: CSVRQGSYNERFF.